This TCR beta chain was obtained from a study of blood T cell repertoires in COVID-19. About the study: The United States, Italy and Spain were the sources of the acute and convalescent COVID-19 samples. PBMCs, B-cell-depleted T cells, or T cells were the source of the cDNA or gDNA that made up the material.

Only one count was recorded for this clone. Original methodology: Scientists estimated how many nucleated cells there were by amplifying reference gene primers. Sequencing was performed with immunoSEQ multiplex PCR; in TCRdb, only in-frame clones are kept and a portion is missing. V, J and clone size derive from that table, while D and trimming were established from the DNA sequence. There are fewer than 200,000 clones in the sample; approximately 84% occur only once, and 7.5% to 9.5% lies in the top ten. V lost 4 bases, J lost 9 bases, and 10 bases lay in between. The CDR3 loop spans 12 amino acids. Per the germline V gene, CDR1 is MNHEY and CDR2 is SVGEGT.

The rearrangement links TRBV6-2 or TRBV6-3 to TRBJ1-5; no clear D. The sequenced sample was peripheral blood. This clonotype was obtained from a man between 40 and 49 years old who had recovered from COVID-19. The CDR3 region is CASSSPTGPQHF. The CDR3 DNA is TGTGCCAGCAGTTCCCCGACGGGGCCCCAGCATTTT.